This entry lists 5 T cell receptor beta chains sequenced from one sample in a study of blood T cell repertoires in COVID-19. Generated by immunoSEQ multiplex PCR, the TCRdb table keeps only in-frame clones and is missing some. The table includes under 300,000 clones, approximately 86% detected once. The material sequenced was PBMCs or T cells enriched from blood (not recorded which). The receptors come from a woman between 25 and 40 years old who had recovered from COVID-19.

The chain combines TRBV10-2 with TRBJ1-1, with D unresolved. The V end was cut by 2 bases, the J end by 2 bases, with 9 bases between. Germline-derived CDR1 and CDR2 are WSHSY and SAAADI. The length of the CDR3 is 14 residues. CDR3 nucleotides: TGCGCCAGCAGTGAGGTGGCAGGCAACACTGAAGCTTTCTTT. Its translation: CASSEVAGNTEAFF.

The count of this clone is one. The CDR3 reads CASSFSGLSYEQYF. The CDR3 DNA follows: TGCGCCAGCAGCTTTTCCGGGTTGAGCTACGAGCAGTACTTC. This chain connects TRBV5-1 to TRBJ2-7; D is unresolved. The V gene lost 2 bases and the J gene lost 3 bases, with 12 bases spanning the gap. The CDR3 runs to 14 residues. Looked up from germline, CDR1 is SGHRS and CDR2 is YFSETQ.

DNA for the CDR3: TGTGCCAGCAGCCAAGATCAGGGGTACGAGAATCCCCTCCACTTT. Translating gives CASSQDQGYENPLHF. The chain has TRBV4-2 and TRBJ1-6; a weak D match, TRBD1 (6 bases). Trimming stripped 0 bases from V and 13 bases from J, with 16 bases between. The CDR3 contains 15 residues. Looked up from germline, CDR1 is LGHNA and CDR2 is YNFKEQ.

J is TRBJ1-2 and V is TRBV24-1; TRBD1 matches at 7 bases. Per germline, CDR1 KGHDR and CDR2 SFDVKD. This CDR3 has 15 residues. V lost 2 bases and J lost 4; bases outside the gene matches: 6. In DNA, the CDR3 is TGTGCCACCAGTGATTCCCCGACAGGGACCTATGGCTACACCTTC. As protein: CATSDSPTGTYGYTF.

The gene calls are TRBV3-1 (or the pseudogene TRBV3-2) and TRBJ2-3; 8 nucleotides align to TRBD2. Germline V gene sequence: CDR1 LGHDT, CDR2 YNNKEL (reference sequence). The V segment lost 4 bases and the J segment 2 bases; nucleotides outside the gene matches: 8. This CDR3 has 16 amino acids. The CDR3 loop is CASSRQVSGTTDTQYF. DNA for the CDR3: TGTGCCAGCAGCCGCCAGGTTAGCGGGACCACAGATACGCAGTATTTT.